The 17 T cell receptor beta chains reported below all come from one sample, sequenced in a study of cytomegalovirus exposure and HLA in healthy donors. PCR amplification relied on 60 Vbeta primers (plus 13 Jbeta primers). Sequencing used immunoSEQ multiplex PCR; TCRdb keeps in-frame clones, though not all of them. There are roughly 120,000 clones in the sample; roughly 70% occur only once, and 8% to 10% lies in the top ten. Sequenced material: PBMCs. These receptors originate from a man younger than 35 in good health and CMV-seropositive.

The J gene is TRBJ2-1, the V gene TRBV9, with D uncertain. The CDR3 has 15 amino acids. Looked up from germline, CDR1 is SGDLS and CDR2 is YYNGEE. With 0 bases removed from V and 1 base from J, the gap between germline ends came to 8 bases. CDR3 residues: CASSVVSKSYNEQFF. The CDR3 nucleotides are TGTGCCAGCAGCGTAGTGAGTAAGTCCTACAATGAGCAGTTCTTC.

The chain combines TRBV10-3 with TRBJ2-7; the D gene is possibly TRBD1 (5 bases). Germline assignment: CDR1 ENHRY and CDR2 SYGVKD. The CDR3 spans 12 residues. With 4 bases removed from V and 3 bases from J, the gap between germline ends came to 7 bases. The CDR3 region is CAISGTGYEQYV. CDR3 in DNA: TGTGCCATCAGTGGCACAGGCTACGAGCAGTACGTC.

CDR3 sequence reads: CASRDTLNYGYTF. The DNA for the CDR3 is TGTGCCAGCAGAGACACCCTAAACTATGGCTACACCTTC. The chain is built from TRBV6-1 and TRBJ1-2; D unresolved. The germline CDR1 and CDR2 sequences are MNHNS and SASEGT. The CDR3 covers 13 residues. V lost 6 bases, J lost 2 bases, and 10 bases lay in between.

The J gene is TRBJ2-5, the V gene TRBV10-3; 7 positions match TRBD1. The junction had 6 bases not matched to a gene; V was cut back by 6 bases and J by 5 bases. The CDR3 is made up of 13 amino acids. Per the germline V gene, CDR1 is ENHRY and CDR2 is SYGVKD. As DNA, the CDR3 is TGTGCCATCAGCTCGACAGGGATGGAGACCCAGTACTTC. Translating gives CAISSTGMETQYF.

This chain joins TRBV5-1 and TRBJ2-7; 10 bases are a match to TRBD2. Germline V gives CDR1 SGHRS, CDR2 YFSETQ. The CDR3 is 17 residues long. V gave up 0 bases and J gave up 3 bases; unmatched junction bases: 9. The CDR3 loop reads CASSLGLAGAPRYEQYF. CDR3 nucleotides: TGCGCCAGCAGCTTGGGGCTAGCGGGGGCCCCGCGCTACGAGCAGTACTTC.

V is TRBV27 and J is TRBJ2-5; TRBD1 matches at 8 bases. The germline V gene encodes CDR1 MNHEY and CDR2 SMNVEV (reference sequence). V was clipped by 4 bases and J by 5 bases; unmatched bases: 9. The CDR3 loop spans 15 amino acids. The CDR3 loop is CASSSTGGISETQYF. The CDR3 DNA follows: TGTGCCAGCAGTTCCACAGGGGGTATAAGCGAGACCCAGTACTTC.

V is TRBV5-1 and J is TRBJ2-2, with TRBD1 matching over 8 bases. V lost 3 bases, J lost 1 base, and 2 bases stayed unmatched. The CDR3 contains 15 residues. The germline CDR1 and CDR2 sequences are SGHRS and YFSETQ. The DNA for the CDR3 is TGCGCCAGCAGCTCTGACAGGGGGAACACCGGGGAGCTGTTTTTT. Encoded protein: CASSSDRGNTGELFF.

The CDR3, as DNA: TGTGCCAGCAGCTACCGGGGGGCCGCGGATACGCAGTATTTT. Its translation is CASSYRGAADTQYF. V usage is TRBV7-2 and J usage is TRBJ2-3; weak D call: TRBD2 (7 bases). Germline CDR1 SGHTA, CDR2 FQGNSA. The CDR3 is made up of 14 amino acids. V gave up 4 bases and J gave up 6 bases, with 14 bases separating them. Variable domain in full (rest from reference TRBV7-2 and TRBJ2-3): GAGVSQSPSNKVTEKGKDVELRCDPISGHTALYWYRQSLGQGLEFLIYFQGNSAPDKSGLPSDRFSAERTGGSVSTLTIQRTQQEDSAVYLCASSYRGAADTQYFGPGTRLTVL.

The chain couples TRBV6-1 to TRBJ2-2, with D possibly being TRBD2 (6 bases). Germline V CDR1 and CDR2: MNHNS, SASEGT. The CDR3 consists of 13 residues. V dropped 5 bases and J dropped 10 bases, with 14 bases sitting between them. The DNA for the CDR3 is TGTGCCAGCAGTTTCGGGGGAGCGGTGGAGCTGTTTTTT. The encoded protein is CASSFGGAVELFF.

This rearrangement joins TRBV4-1 to TRBJ2-5; 9 bases are shared with TRBD2. V lost 4 bases, J lost 5 bases, and 8 bases stayed unmatched. CDR1 MGHRA and CDR2 YSYEKL come from the germline V gene. The CDR3 spans 15 residues. The CDR3 here is CASSPQRGALETQYF. The CDR3 DNA is TGCGCCAGCAGCCCCCAGCGGGGGGCGTTGGAGACCCAGTACTTC.

This chain uses TRBV5-1 with TRBJ1-3, with D possibly being TRBD1 (6 bases). V was cut by 4 bases and J by 0 bases, with 11 bases left in between. The CDR3 is 15 residues long. Germline V gene sequence: CDR1 SGHRS, CDR2 YFSETQ. CDR3 nucleotide sequence: TGCGCCAGCAGCACAGGGACATACTCTGGAAACACCATATATTTT. This sequence encodes CASSTGTYSGNTIYF.

The chain carries TRBV5-5 and TRBJ1-4; 10 bases align to TRBD1. The germline V gene encodes CDR1 SGHKS and CDR2 YYEKEE (reference sequence). The CDR3 spans 15 residues. Losses at the gene ends were 0 bases for V and 6 bases for J; bases not matched to a gene: 2. The CDR3 bases are TGTGCCAGCAGCTTGGGGGGACAGGGGTATGAAAAACTGTTTTTT. Its protein is CASSLGGQGYEKLFF.

V and J are TRBV7-6 and TRBJ2-7, with TRBD1 matching over 8 bases. CDR3 size: 13 residues. Germline V CDR1 and CDR2: SGHVS, FNYEAQ. V was clipped by 5 bases and J by 4 bases; unmatched bases: 4. CDR3: CASSIGTGYEQYV. CDR3 coding DNA: TGTGCCAGCAGCATTGGGACAGGATACGAGCAGTACGTC.

V gene TRBV28 combines with J gene TRBJ1-6; TRBD1 aligns across 10 bases. J lost 9 bases, V lost 6 bases, and 2 bases had no gene match. The CDR3 consists of 13 residues. CDR1 is MDHEN, CDR2 SYDVKM, per germline. CDR3 sequence reads: CASSRDRGSPLHF. The DNA for the CDR3 is TGTGCCAGCAGCCGGGACAGGGGTTCACCCCTCCACTTT.

The chain has TRBV29-1 and TRBJ1-2, with 7 bases matching TRBD1. The CDR3 runs 15 residues. J gave up 1 base and V 4 bases, and 9 bases lay outside the gene matches. CDR1 and CDR2 from the germline V gene are SQVTM and ANQGSEA. The CDR3 sequence is CSVAMGQTFNYGYTF. The CDR3 nucleotides are TGCAGCGTTGCAATGGGACAGACGTTTAACTATGGCTACACCTTC.

This chain links TRBV6-5 with TRBJ1-4, with 12 bases lining up with TRBD1. Germline assignment: CDR1 MNHEY and CDR2 SVGAGI. This CDR3 comprises 15 residues. After removal of 2 bases from V and 8 bases from J, the junction contained 3 bases not matched to a gene. The CDR3 DNA is TGTGCCAGCAGTTACGACGGGACAGGGGGCGAAAAACTGTTTTTT. Translated, it gives CASSYDGTGGEKLFF.

V is TRBV6-6 and J is TRBJ2-2; D ambiguous. This CDR3 contains 12 residues. Trimming stripped 4 bases from V and 5 bases from J, with 5 bases between. Germline-derived CDR1 and CDR2 are MNHNY and SVGAGI (reference sequence). The CDR3 DNA reads TGTGCCAGCAGTTCCACAACCGGGGAGCTGTTTTTT. Protein sequence: CASSSTTGELFF.